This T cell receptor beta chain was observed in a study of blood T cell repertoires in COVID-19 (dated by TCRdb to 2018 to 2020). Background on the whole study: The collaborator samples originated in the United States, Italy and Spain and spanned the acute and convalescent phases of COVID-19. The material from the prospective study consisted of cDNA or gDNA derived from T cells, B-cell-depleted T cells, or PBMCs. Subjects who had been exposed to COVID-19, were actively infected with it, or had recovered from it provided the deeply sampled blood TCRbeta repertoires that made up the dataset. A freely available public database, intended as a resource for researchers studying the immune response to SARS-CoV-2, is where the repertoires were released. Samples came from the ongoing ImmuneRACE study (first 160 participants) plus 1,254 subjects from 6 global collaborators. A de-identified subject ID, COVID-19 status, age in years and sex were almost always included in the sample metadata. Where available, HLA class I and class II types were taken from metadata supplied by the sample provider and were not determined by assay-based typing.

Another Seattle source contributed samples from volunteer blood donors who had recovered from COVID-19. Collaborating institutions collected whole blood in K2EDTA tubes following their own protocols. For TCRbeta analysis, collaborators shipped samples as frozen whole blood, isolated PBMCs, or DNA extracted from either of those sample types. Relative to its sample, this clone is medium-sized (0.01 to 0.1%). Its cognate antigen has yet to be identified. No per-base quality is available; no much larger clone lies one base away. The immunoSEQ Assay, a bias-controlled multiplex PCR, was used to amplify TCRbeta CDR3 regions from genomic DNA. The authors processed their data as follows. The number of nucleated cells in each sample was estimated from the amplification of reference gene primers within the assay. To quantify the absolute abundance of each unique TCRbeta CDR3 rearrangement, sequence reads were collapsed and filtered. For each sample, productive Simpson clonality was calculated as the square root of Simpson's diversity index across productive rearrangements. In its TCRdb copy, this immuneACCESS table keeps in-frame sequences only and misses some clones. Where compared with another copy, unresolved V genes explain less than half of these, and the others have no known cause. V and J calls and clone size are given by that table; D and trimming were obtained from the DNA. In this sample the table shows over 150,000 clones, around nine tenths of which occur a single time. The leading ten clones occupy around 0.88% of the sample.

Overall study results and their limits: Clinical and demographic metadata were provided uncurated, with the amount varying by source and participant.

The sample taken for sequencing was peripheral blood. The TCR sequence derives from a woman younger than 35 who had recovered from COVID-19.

The CDR3 reads as follows: CASSASSYNEQFF. The DNA reads TGTGCCAGCAGTGCTAGCTCCTACAATGAGCAGTTCTTC. The rearrangement combines TRBV6-4 with TRBJ2-1, with no reliable assignment of the D segment. The V end loses 4 bases and the J end loses 0 bases, and a stretch of 4 bases separates them. For CDR1 and CDR2, the germline V gene lists MRHNA and SNTAGT. The CDR3 sequence holds 13 residues, the cysteine and phenylalanine included. The read is trimmed to its CDR3 DNA, 39 bases read in frame from base 1.